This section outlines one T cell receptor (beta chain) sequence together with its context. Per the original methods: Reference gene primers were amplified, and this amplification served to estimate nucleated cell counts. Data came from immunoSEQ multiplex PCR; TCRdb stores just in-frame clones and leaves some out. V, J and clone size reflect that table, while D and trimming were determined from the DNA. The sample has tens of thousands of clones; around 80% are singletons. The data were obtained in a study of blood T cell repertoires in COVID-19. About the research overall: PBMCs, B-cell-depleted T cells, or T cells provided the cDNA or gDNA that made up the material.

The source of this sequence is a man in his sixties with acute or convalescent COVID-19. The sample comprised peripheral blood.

The CDR3 DNA sequence: TGTGCCAGCAGCCCCGGGACAGTCCCCGAGCAGTACTTC. This sequence encodes CASSPGTVPEQYF. This chain links TRBV5-6 with TRBJ2-7, with 7 bases fitting TRBD1. Germline V gene lookup returns CDR1 SGHDT and CDR2 YYEEEE. V was pared by 4 bases and J by 6 bases, with 7 bases of the junction left unmatched. CDR3 length: 13 residues.